A single sample is the source of the 28 T cell receptor beta chains below, sequenced in a study of blood T cell repertoires in COVID-19. Sequencing used immunoSEQ multiplex PCR; TCRdb keeps in-frame clones, though not all of them. The sample yields about 460,000 clones, approximately 86% seen once. Sequencing used PBMCs or T cells enriched from blood (not recorded which). The source is a woman between 55 and 75 years old who had recovered from COVID-19.

This clone appeared a few times. This sample includes further DNA sequences coding for the same CDR3. J is TRBJ1-1 and V is TRBV6-4, with 8 bases fitting TRBD1. This CDR3 is 14 amino acids long. Losses at the gene ends were 6 bases for V and 2 bases for J; bases not matched to a gene: 5. The V gene's germline CDR1 is MRHNA and CDR2 SNTAGT. The CDR3 region is CASRPQGGNTEAFF. The CDR3 nucleotides are TGTGCCAGCAGACCACAGGGGGGCAACACTGAAGCTTTCTTT.

The chain has TRBV10-1 and TRBJ2-2, with D tentatively TRBD1 (6 bases). CDR1 is WNHNN and CDR2 is SYGVQD in the germline V gene (reference sequence). The length of the CDR3 is 14 residues. Trimming removed 10 bases from V and 2 bases from J, with 14 bases in between. The CDR3 DNA is TGCGCCACCAGGATGGACAGTAACACCGGGGAGCTGTTTTTT. It translates to CATRMDSNTGELFF.

V and J are TRBV23-1 and TRBJ2-4, with D maybe TRBD2 (6 bases). TRBV23-1 is reported as an ORF; its role is uncertain. This CDR3 has 15 amino acids. Between the trimmed V and J ends, which lost 4 bases and 1 base, there was a span of 11 bases. CDR3 DNA: TGCGCCAGCAGTCGGGAGGCGCGGGCCAAAAACATTCAGTACTTC. Amino acids: CASSREARAKNIQYF.

The chain uses TRBV7-9 and TRBJ1-4; TRBD1 is a possible D gene (5 bases). Trimming took 4 bases from V and 5 from J, leaving 8 bases between them. CDR1 is SEHNR and CDR2 is FQNEAQ in the germline V gene (reference sequence). CDR3 length: 13 amino acids. Here the CDR3 DNA reads TGTGCCAGCAGCTCCACAGGAAATGAAAAACTGTTTTTT. Amino acids: CASSSTGNEKLFF. Using reference TRBV7-9 and TRBJ1-4 for the parts outside the CDR3, the full variable domain is DTGVSQNPRHKITKRGQNVTFRCDPISEHNRLYWYRQTLGQGPEFLTYFQNEAQLEKSRLLSDRFSAERPKGSFSTLEIQRTEQGDSAMYLCASSSTGNEKLFFGSGTQLSVL.

This clone came up once. This chain uses TRBV19 with TRBJ2-3; 8 positions match TRBD1. With V trimmed by 9 bases and J by 3 bases, 17 bases remained unmatched. CDR3 length: 17 amino acids. From germline, CDR1 is LNHDA and CDR2 SQIVND (reference sequence). CDR3 DNA: TGTGCCAGATCTGACAGGGGAGGCAAGGGGTGGACAGATACGCAGTATTTT. It encodes CARSDRGGKGWTDTQYF.

This clone has just one count. The V gene is TRBV30, the J gene TRBJ2-1, with a weak D call TRBD2 (6 bases). Trimming stripped 2 bases from V and 12 bases from J, with 11 bases between. CDR3 length equals 11 residues. Germline lookup yields CDR1 GTSNPN and CDR2 SVGIG (reference sequence). The CDR3 coding sequence is TGTGCCTGGAGTAGGCCCGGGGGGCAGTTCTTC. Translation: CAWSRPGGQFF.

The chain is built from TRBV28 and TRBJ2-4, with 9 positions matching TRBD2. After removal of 3 bases from V and 7 bases from J, the junction contained 13 bases not matched to a gene. CDR1 is MDHEN, CDR2 SYDVKM, per germline. This CDR3 is built from 17 residues. In DNA form, the CDR3 reads TGTGCCAGCAGTTTGGGTGGCCTAGCGGGGTCGTGGAACATTCAGTACTTC. Translation gives CASSLGGLAGSWNIQYF.

This clone was seen a handful of times. This sequence joins TRBV27 and TRBJ2-2, with 9 positions matching TRBD2. The trim removed 6 bases at V and 5 bases at J, leaving 7 bases unmatched. The CDR3 is 15 residues long. CDR1 is MNHEY and CDR2 is SMNVEV in the germline V gene (reference sequence). DNA of the CDR3: TGTGCCAGCAGAAGACTAGCGGAGCCTACCGGGGAGCTGTTTTTT. Residues: CASRRLAEPTGELFF.

CDR3: CASGDSLYEQYV. CDR3 nucleotide sequence: TGTGCCAGCGGGGACAGCCTCTACGAGCAGTACGTC. The J gene is TRBJ2-7, the V gene TRBV6-6, with 7 bases aligning to TRBD1. The V segment lost 8 bases and the J segment 3 bases; nucleotides outside the gene matches: 4. CDR3 size: 12 residues. In germline, CDR1 is MNHNY, CDR2 SVGAGI (reference sequence).

The chain combines TRBV27 with TRBJ2-7; maybe TRBD1 (5 bases). The CDR3 sequence is 8 residues long. Germline V gene lookup returns CDR1 MNHEY and CDR2 SMNVEV (reference sequence). CDR3 nucleotide sequence: TGTGCCAGCCCCCAGGGCCCCGTC. Its translation is CASPQGPV.

Worth noting for this clone: The same CDR3 is also encoded by other DNA sequences in this sample. The chain recombines TRBV5-1 with TRBJ2-5; the match to TRBD2 covers 9 bases. Germline CDR1 SGHRS, CDR2 YFSETQ. The CDR3 sequence is 15 residues long. V was clipped by 0 bases and J by 5 bases; unmatched bases: 5. The CDR3 sequence is CASSLVAGGPETQYF. The CDR3 DNA follows: TGCGCCAGCAGCTTGGTTGCGGGGGGGCCGGAGACCCAGTACTTC.

This clone showed up just once. The V call is TRBV2, the J call TRBJ1-2; D perhaps matches TRBD1 (5 bases). The CDR3 is 15 residues long. Looked up from germline, CDR1 is SNHLY and CDR2 is FYNNEI. Trimming removed 6 bases at V and 0 bases at J, with 14 bases between. As DNA, the CDR3 is TGTGCCAGCAGGCGGCTAACAGGAACTAACTATGGCTACACCTTC. Its protein product is CASRRLTGTNYGYTF.

The V call is TRBV10-3, the J call TRBJ2-1; 15 bases match TRBD2. The J segment lost 3 bases and the V segment lost 5 bases, leaving 8 bases of the junction unmatched. Germline CDR1 is ENHRY and CDR2 is SYGVKD. CDR3 length: 18 amino acids. The CDR3 sequence is CAISSGTSGGSLYNEQFF. As DNA, the CDR3 is TGTGCCATCAGTTCCGGGACTAGCGGGGGGTCCCTCTACAATGAGCAGTTCTTC.

V and J are TRBV4-2 and TRBJ1-1; 8 positions match TRBD1. After removal of 0 bases from V and 1 base from J, the junction contained 7 bases not matched to a gene. This CDR3 comprises 17 residues. CDR1 and CDR2 (germline): LGHNA, YNFKEQ. The CDR3 nucleotides are TGTGCCAGCAGCCAAGATCGGGCAGGGGGCGAGAACACTGAAGCTTTCTTT. Its translation is CASSQDRAGGENTEAFF.

The chain has TRBV19 and TRBJ2-2; D is ambiguous. V shed 5 bases and J shed 0 bases, with 10 bases lying between them. Germline values: CDR1 LNHDA, CDR2 SQIVND (reference sequence). CDR3 size: 15 residues. CDR3 amino acids: CASSPPTTNTGELFF. For the CDR3, the DNA is TGTGCCAGTAGTCCCCCGACAACGAACACCGGGGAGCTGTTTTTT.

The chain recombines TRBV4-1 with TRBJ1-6, with a weak D call TRBD1 (5 bases). The CDR3 spans 20 residues. The germline CDR1 and CDR2 sequences are MGHRA and YSYEKL. Deletions cut 0 bases from V and 0 bases from J, with 18 bases between. CDR3 in DNA: TGCGCCAGCAGCCAAGATATAGGGGAGGCAGGAGACTCCTATAATTCACCCCTCCACTTT. Its protein product is CASSQDIGEAGDSYNSPLHF.

This chain connects TRBV10-3 to TRBJ2-7, with D perhaps TRBD1 (6 bases). CDR3 length equals 11 residues. Trimming pared 8 bases from V and 6 bases from J, leaving 11 bases between. The germline CDR1 and CDR2 sequences are ENHRY and SYGVKD. The CDR3 reads CAIDQGSEQYF. The CDR3 DNA follows: TGTGCCATCGACCAGGGGAGCGAGCAGTACTTC.

This clone was counted only a few times. The chain employs TRBV6-5 and TRBJ1-2; TRBD1 matches at 7 bases. J lost 4 bases, V lost 8 bases, and 13 bases had no gene match. CDR1 is MNHEY, CDR2 SVGAGI, per germline. The CDR3 is 15 amino acids. The CDR3 protein is CASEQIRWTGYGYTF. The CDR3 nucleotides are TGTGCCAGCGAACAGATACGTTGGACAGGCTATGGCTACACCTTC.

V is TRBV4-1 and J is TRBJ2-5, with 11 bases identical to TRBD2. V lost 2 bases to trimming and J lost 3 bases; unmatched junction nucleotides: 5. The CDR3 is 16 amino acids. Germline lookup yields CDR1 MGHRA and CDR2 YSYEKL. In nucleotides, the CDR3 is TGCGCCAGCAGCCAACTCTTAGCGGGGGGGGAAGAGACCCAGTACTTC. Protein sequence: CASSQLLAGGEETQYF.

V gene TRBV24-1 combines with J gene TRBJ2-7, with 8 bases that match TRBD1. The CDR3 has 15 residues. Per germline, CDR1 KGHDR and CDR2 SFDVKD. V dropped 6 bases and J dropped 1; count of bases not matched to a gene: 7. The CDR3 nucleotides are TGTGCCACCAGTAACCGGGACAGGACATCCTACGAGCAGTACGTC. Its translation is CATSNRDRTSYEQYV.

This chain joins TRBV27 and TRBJ2-7; D is unresolved. CDR3 size: 13 residues. CDR1 MNHEY and CDR2 SMNVEV come from the germline V gene (reference sequence). V lost 3 bases and J 0 bases, leaving 6 bases between the germline ends. The CDR3 loop reads CASSLESSYEQYV. CDR3 DNA sequence: TGTGCCAGCAGTTTGGAGAGCTCCTACGAGCAGTACGTC.

This chain links TRBV6-2 or TRBV6-3 with TRBJ2-3, with 8 bases lining up with TRBD1. The V gene's germline CDR1 is MNHEY and CDR2 SVGEGT. There are 14 residues in the CDR3. With V trimmed by 6 bases and J by 6 bases, 8 bases remained unmatched. CDR3 amino acids: CASSPRTGWDTQYF. The CDR3 DNA reads as TGTGCCAGCAGCCCTAGGACAGGGTGGGATACGCAGTATTTT.

This clone was seen a handful of times. The chain links TRBV28 to TRBJ1-4; TRBD1 matches 7 bases. Germline V lookup: CDR1 MDHEN, CDR2 SYDVKM. Trimming took 5 bases from V and 6 from J; bases not matched to a gene: 9. The CDR3 covers 15 residues. This CDR3 is CASSVITGTDEKLFF. For the CDR3, the DNA is TGTGCCAGCAGTGTTATTACCGGGACAGATGAAAAACTGTTTTTT.

The V call is TRBV18, the J call TRBJ1-6; D is possibly TRBD1 (5 bases). With 6 bases removed from V and 7 bases from J, the gap between germline ends came to 16 bases. Germline V gives CDR1 KGHSH, CDR2 LQKENI. The CDR3 totals 15 residues. The CDR3 sequence: CASSRDSSGNSPLHF. In DNA, the CDR3 is TGTGCCAGCTCCCGGGACTCCTCTGGAAATTCACCCCTCCACTTT.

The V and J genes are TRBV11-2 and TRBJ2-7; 8 bases are a match to TRBD1. The length of the CDR3 is 14 residues. The ends lost 5 bases at V and 1 base at J; junction bases unmatched: 4. Germline CDR1 and CDR2: SGHAT and FQNNGV. The CDR3 spells CASSPGTGSYEQYV. In DNA form, the CDR3 reads TGTGCCAGCAGCCCCGGGACAGGATCCTACGAGCAGTACGTC.

The rearrangement joins TRBV29-1 to TRBJ2-5; TRBD2 matches at 11 bases. With 3 bases clipped from V and 2 bases from J, the junction kept 5 bases outside the gene matches. Germline V gene lookup returns CDR1 SQVTM and CDR2 ANQGSEA. The CDR3 is made up of 15 amino acids. The DNA of the CDR3 is TGCAGCGTTGAGAGTAGCGGGGGGGATCAAGAGACCCAGTACTTC. Protein product: CSVESSGGDQETQYF.

This sequence joins TRBV30 and TRBJ2-7, with TRBD1 matching over 11 bases. The ends lost 0 bases at V and 0 bases at J; junction bases unmatched: 7. The CDR3 loop spans 17 amino acids. The V gene's germline CDR1 is GTSNPN and CDR2 SVGIG (reference sequence). Here the CDR3 DNA reads TGTGCCTGGAGTGTAAGGACAGGGGGCTCTAGCTCCTACGAGCAGTACTTC. This sequence encodes CAWSVRTGGSSSYEQYF.

The chain employs TRBV7-8 and TRBJ2-7; D unresolved. CDR1 is SGHVS and CDR2 is FQNEAQ in the germline V gene. Trimming removed 3 bases from V and 3 bases from J, with 24 bases in between. This CDR3 spans 18 amino acids. The CDR3 DNA follows: TGTGCCAGCAGCTTCAGTATTCAACGTCTCCTAGGAAACTACGAGCAGTACTTC. Its translation is CASSFSIQRLLGNYEQYF. The variable domain in full, with the rest retrieved from reference TRBV7-8 and TRBJ2-7, is GAGVSQSPRYKVAKRGQDVALRCDPISGHVSLFWYQQALGQGPEFLTYFQNEAQLDKSGLPSDRFFAERPEGSVSTLKIQRTQQEDSAVYLCASSFSIQRLLGNYEQYFGPGTRLTVT.